The 10 T cell receptor beta chains presented below share a single source sample, sequenced in a study of blood T cell repertoires in COVID-19. Libraries were prepared by immunoSEQ multiplex PCR; TCRdb keeps only in-frame clonotypes and omits some of them. The repertoire holds about 190,000 clones, around 85% seen once, with 3% to 3.5% in the top ten. Sequenced input: PBMCs or T cells enriched from blood (not recorded which). All receptors derive from a woman aged 25 to 39 who had recovered from COVID-19.

Many counts were recorded for this clone. V gene TRBV24-1 combines with J gene TRBJ2-3, with D perhaps matching TRBD2 (6 bases). Trimming shortened V by 3 bases and J by 1 base, and 16 bases separated the two germline ends. This CDR3 is built from 17 residues. The V gene's germline CDR1 is KGHDR and CDR2 SFDVKD. This CDR3 is CATSDEWEVAGTDTQYF. The CDR3 DNA reads TGTGCCACCAGTGATGAATGGGAAGTAGCGGGCACAGATACGCAGTATTTT.

This clone occurred once. Mismatch with germline at one junction end may stem from a read error. The V gene is TRBV7-7, the J gene TRBJ2-3; 10 nucleotides match TRBD2. Germline values: CDR1 SSHAT, CDR2 FNYEAQ (reference sequence). The CDR3 covers 16 residues. CDR3 sequence reads: CASSSLLAGSTDTQYF. The CDR3 coding sequence is TGTGCTAGCAGCTCGTTACTAGCGGGGAGCACAGATACGCAGTATTTT. Variable domain in full (rest from reference TRBV7-7 and TRBJ2-3): GAGVSQSPRYKVTKRGQDVTLRCDPISSHATLYWYQQALGQGPEFLTYFNYEAQPDKSGLPSDRFSAERPEGSISTLTIQRTEQRDSAMYRCASSSLLAGSTDTQYFGPGTRLTVL.

V usage is TRBV28 and J usage is TRBJ1-2, with 8 bases matching TRBD1. The CDR3 consists of 15 residues. V shed 5 bases, J shed 7 bases, and the junction held 12 bases outside the gene matches. CDR1 is MDHEN, CDR2 SYDVKM, per germline. CDR3 residues: CASSRSDRGSGGYTF. The CDR3 nucleotides read TGTGCCAGCAGTAGAAGCGACAGGGGCTCGGGTGGCTACACCTTC.

The rearrangement links TRBV24-1 to TRBJ2-2, with D possibly matching TRBD2 (7 bases). Germline V lookup: CDR1 KGHDR, CDR2 SFDVKD. The V and J ends lost 4 bases and 6 bases respectively, with 14 bases between them. The CDR3 is 15 residues long. CDR3 loop: CATSETGGLAGELFF. CDR3 DNA sequence: TGTGCCACCAGTGAGACAGGCGGACTAGCCGGGGAGCTGTTTTTT.

The gene calls are TRBV30 and TRBJ2-6; weak D call: TRBD1 (6 bases). Germline-derived CDR1 and CDR2 are GTSNPN and SVGIG (reference sequence). The CDR3 extends over 15 amino acids. V was cut by 2 bases and J by 0 bases, with 8 bases left in between. CDR3 coding DNA: TGTGCCTGGAGTCCGGGACACTCTGGGGCCAACGTCCTGACTTTC. Its protein is CAWSPGHSGANVLTF.

This chain links TRBV4-1 with TRBJ1-2; 7 nucleotides agree with TRBD1. The CDR3 has 16 amino acids. V lost 2 bases and J lost 4; bases outside the gene matches: 10. In germline, CDR1 is MGHRA, CDR2 YSYEKL. This chain's CDR3 is CASSQFRDSLFYGYTF. The CDR3 DNA is TGCGCCAGCAGCCAATTCAGGGACAGTCTCTTCTATGGCTACACCTTC.

The V call is TRBV28, the J call TRBJ2-6, with D tentatively TRBD2 (7 bases). Germline assignment: CDR1 MDHEN and CDR2 SYDVKM. V gave up 2 bases and J gave up 1 base, with 12 bases separating them. CDR3 size: 17 residues. The CDR3 DNA reads TGTGCCAGCAGTTTACTACAGGGAGGGTCTGGGGCCAACGTCCTGACTTTC. Its translation is CASSLLQGGSGANVLTF. Complete variable domain (other parts from reference TRBV28 and TRBJ2-6): DVKVTQSSRYLVKRTGEKVFLECVQDMDHENMFWYRQDPGLGLRLIYFSYDVKMKEKGDIPEGYSVSREKKERFSLILESASTNQTSMYLCASSLLQGGSGANVLTFGAGSRLTVL.

This chain joins TRBV27 and TRBJ1-5; D remains ambiguous. Trimming left V 3 bases short and J 2 bases short, with 8 bases between. The CDR3 is made up of 14 amino acids. The V gene's germline CDR1 is MNHEY and CDR2 SMNVEV (reference sequence). The CDR3 sequence: CASSFRGGNQPQHF. Written as DNA, the CDR3 is TGTGCCAGCAGTTTTCGGGGAGGCAATCAGCCCCAGCATTTT.

The V gene is TRBV18, the J gene TRBJ2-7; D unclear. Germline-derived CDR1 and CDR2 are KGHSH and LQKENI. The length of the CDR3 is 13 residues. V shed 3 bases and J shed 3 bases, with 9 bases lying between them. CDR3 residues: CASSPGRLYEQYF. The CDR3 coding sequence is TGTGCCAGCTCACCTGGCCGCCTCTACGAGCAGTACTTC.

This sequence joins TRBV5-1 and TRBJ1-2; TRBD1 matches 7 bases. The CDR3 totals 14 residues. Germline loops: CDR1 SGHRS, CDR2 YFSETQ. V shed 4 bases, J shed 3 bases, and the junction held 6 bases outside the gene matches. This CDR3 reads CASSVGGQDYGYTF. The DNA for the CDR3 is TGCGCCAGCAGCGTAGGTGGACAGGACTATGGCTACACCTTC.